The rows below give T cell receptor beta chains drawn from one sample of a study of T cell responses to AZD1222 COVID-19 vaccine. Clones were read by immunoSEQ multiplex PCR, and TCRdb kept only the in-frame ones, dropping some. This table holds approximately 190,000 clones, approximately 91% found once. Specimen: peripheral blood, collected on day 0 of AZD1222 vaccination. The receptors originated from an adult in good health. Each CDR3 is given with its conserved first and last residue. Fields, in order: J gene, D gene, V gene, CDR3 DNA, CDR3 protein. D genes are given only for firm matches.

TRBJ2-5,.,TRBV7-8,TGTGCCAGCAGCCCCAGAGGACCGGAGTACTTC,CASSPRGPEYF
TRBJ2-3,.,TRBV27,TGTGCCAGCATCGGGACGCTCACAGATACGCAGTATTTT,CASIGTLTDTQYF
TRBJ2-3,TRBD2,TRBV10-3,TGTGCCATCAGTGGGGCTAGCGGGAGTAAGGCAGATACGCAGTATTTT,CAISGASGSKADTQYF
TRBJ1-3,.,TRBV7-3,TGTGCCAGCAGCTTAAGGGGAACAGGTTCTGGAAACACCATATATTTT,CASSLRGTGSGNTIYF
TRBJ2-7,.,TRBV27,TGTGCCAGCAGTTCGACTACAGGGTCCTACTACGAGCAGTACTTC,CASSSTTGSYYEQYF
TRBJ2-7,.,TRBV29-1,TGCAGCGTTGCTGGACAGTACGAGCAGTACTTC,CSVAGQYEQYF
TRBJ2-7,TRBD1,TRBV7-2,TGTGCCAGCAGCTTAGCTCCGGGACAGGGGGGCTACGAGCAGTACTTC,CASSLAPGQGGYEQYF
TRBJ1-4,.,TRBV6-1,TGTGCCAGCAGTGATAGCCGCGGGTCTACTAATGAAAAACTGTTTTTT,CASSDSRGSTNEKLFF
TRBJ1-1,.,TRBV6-6,TGTGCCAGCAGCCAGCCAGGGACGGGGGCTTTCTTT,CASSQPGTGAFF
TRBJ1-6,TRBD1,TRBV5-6,TGTGCCAGCAGCACCCGGGACAGGTTTTTTTCACCCCTCCACTTT,CASSTRDRFFSPLHF